These T cell receptor beta chains were read from a single sample in a study of CD8 T cells in Susac syndrome. MiXCR was run by TCRdb on the immunoSEQ multiplex PCR reads, yielding one entry per CDR3 protein. The data contain roughly 120,000 distinct CDR3 sequences, 85% to 95% of them singletons. Sequenced sample: CD8+ T cells from PBMCs. These receptors were collected from a human donor with multiple sclerosis. Both conserved end residues are part of each CDR3. D genes are given only for firm matches. Part of the rows lack a size; the others show once, few, many or a class for expanded clones.

j_call clone_size d_call v_call cdr3_nt cdr3_aa
TRBJ2-7 - TRBD1 TRBV7-9 TGTGCCAGCAGCCCCCGACAGGGAATGTACGAGCAGTACTTC CASSPRQGMYEQYF
TRBJ2-1 - - TRBV20-1 TGCAGTGCTAGACCATGGCTCCAAGAGTACAATGAGCAGTTCTTC CSARPWLQEYNEQFF
TRBJ1-1 - TRBD1 TRBV5-4 TGTGCCAGCAGCTCCGGGGGGGGCAGGGGGCATACTGAAGCTTTCTTT CASSSGGGRGHTEAFF
TRBJ1-1 - - TRBV7-9 TGTGCCAGCAGTCCGGGCCTCAGGGACGCAGCTTTCTTT CASSPGLRDAAFF
TRBJ2-1 - TRBD1 TRBV19 TGTGCCAGTAGTCTCGGACAGGGAGGTTGGGATGAGCAGTTCTTC CASSLGQGGWDEQFF
TRBJ1-1 few - TRBV5-4 TGTGCCAGCAGCTCCATCACTGAAGCTTTCTTT CASSSITEAFF
TRBJ1-6 - TRBD1 TRBV12-3/TRBV12-4 TGTGCCAGCAGTCGGGACAGGGTTTCACCCCTCCACTTT CASSRDRVSPLHF
TRBJ2-3 - TRBD1 TRBV7-2 TGTGCCAGCAGCTTAAGAGGGACAGCCTACACAGATACGCAGTATTTT CASSLRGTAYTDTQYF
TRBJ2-1 once TRBD1 TRBV9 TGTGCCAGCAGCGAGGGACAGGGGGCCGAGCAGTTCTTC CASSEGQGAEQFF
TRBJ2-5 few - TRBV11-1 TGTGCCAGCAGCTTAGGCGACAGGCAGGAGACCCAGTACTTC CASSLGDRQETQYF
TRBJ2-5 - - TRBV7-9 TGTGCCAGCAGCTTAGAACACCCCGCCCAGTACTTC CASSLEHPAQYF
TRBJ2-7 - TRBD1 TRBV27 TGTGCCAGCAGCCCCGGGACAGGGGGCTACGAGCAGTACTTC CASSPGTGGYEQYF
TRBJ2-7 - - TRBV2 TGTGCCAGCAGTGAAGGGGGGACCATCTACGAGCAGTACTTC CASSEGGTIYEQYF
TRBJ1-2 - - TRBV6-5 TGTGCCAGCAGTCGCGGGGCGCGTTATGGCTACACCTTC CASSRGARYGYTF
TRBJ2-1 once TRBD2 TRBV10-3 TGTGCCATCAGTGATCAGCGGGAGGTCGTTGAGCAGTTCTTC CAISDQREVVEQFF
TRBJ2-7 - - TRBV14 TGTGCCAGCAGCCAACTCCACTACGAGCAGTACTTC CASSQLHYEQYF
TRBJ1-2 - - TRBV27 TGTGCCAGCAGTTTAGGCCCCAACGAAGGGACCGGCTATGGCTACACCTTC CASSLGPNEGTGYGYTF
TRBJ2-1 - TRBD2 TRBV2 TGTGCCAGCAGTTCCCCTAGCGGGAGGAACAATGAGCAGTTCTTC CASSSPSGRNNEQFF
TRBJ1-2 - TRBD1 TRBV28 TGTGCCAGCAGTTTCCGGACAGGTGGTGATGGCTACACCTTC CASSFRTGGDGYTF
TRBJ2-7 - - TRBV5-1 TGCGCCAGCAGCCTATGGGGGTACGAGCAGTACTTC CASSLWGYEQYF
TRBJ2-7 - - TRBV20-1 TGCAGTGCTAGAGATCTGACTTACGAGCAGTACTTC CSARDLTYEQYF
TRBJ2-6 - - TRBV25-1 TGTGCCAGCAGTACTGGGGCCAACGTCCTGACTTTC CASSTGANVLTF
TRBJ2-3 once - TRBV4-2 TGTGCCAGCAGCCAAGGTGATTCCACAGATACGCAGTATTTT CASSQGDSTDTQYF
TRBJ2-1 - TRBD2 TRBV20-1 TGCAGTGCTAGAGAGCTAGCGGGGGCCAATGAGCAGTTCTTC CSARELAGANEQFF
TRBJ2-7 - - TRBV9 TGTGCCAGCAGCGCCTACCGGGACTGGTCCTACGAGCAGTACTTC CASSAYRDWSYEQYF
TRBJ2-1 - TRBD2 TRBV9 TGTGCCAGCAGCGTAGCGGGACTAGCCTACAATGAGCAGTTCTTC CASSVAGLAYNEQFF
TRBJ1-2 - - TRBV12-3/TRBV12-4 TGTGCCAGCAGTTCCGGGTCCAACCCGTCTGGCTACACCTTC CASSSGSNPSGYTF
TRBJ2-3 - - TRBV30 TGTGCCTGGAGCCAGGGTAGCACAGATACGCAGTATTTT CAWSQGSTDTQYF
TRBJ1-1 - - TRBV3-1 TGTGCCAGCAGCCAAGATCGACTCTCTGAAGCTTTCTTT CASSQDRLSEAFF
TRBJ2-7 - TRBD2 TRBV20-1 TGCAGTGTACTACCCCTCCTAGCGGGGGTTTCCTACGAGCAGTACTTC CSVLPLLAGVSYEQYF
TRBJ1-3 - - TRBV7-6 TGTGCCAGCAGAGAGACGGTTTCCTCTGGAAACACCATATATTTT CASRETVSSGNTIYF
TRBJ1-5 - - TRBV5-5 TGTGCCAGCAGCTTGGCGGGAGGTAGCAATCAGCCCCAGCATTTT CASSLAGGSNQPQHF
TRBJ2-7 once - TRBV7-9 TGTGCCAGCAGCTTAGCAGGGTTGGGCTACGAGCAGTACTTC CASSLAGLGYEQYF
TRBJ2-3 once - TRBV14 TGTGCCAGCAGCGATAGACCAGCGGGTTCCACAGATACGCAGTATTTT CASSDRPAGSTDTQYF
TRBJ2-5 - - TRBV12-3/TRBV12-4 TGTGCCAGCACTCTCTCCCCCCCCGAGCGGGCTAGCCAAGAGACCCAGTACTTC CASTLSPPERASQETQYF
TRBJ2-2 once - TRBV20-1 TGCAGTGCCCCCAGACAGAACACCGGGGAGCTGTTTTTT CSAPRQNTGELFF
TRBJ1-6 - - TRBV3-1 TGTGCCAGCAGCCTAGGACGGAACTCCTATAATTCACCCCTCCACTTT CASSLGRNSYNSPLHF
TRBJ2-7 - - TRBV28 TGTGCCAGCAGTTGGGTTCGGGGGGCTCTCTACGAGCAGTACTTC CASSWVRGALYEQYF
TRBJ2-1 - - TRBV15 TGTGCCACCAGCAGAGATCGACAACGGTGGCAGTTCTTC CATSRDRQRWQFF
TRBJ1-1 - - TRBV9 TGTGCCAGCAGCCCCATGGGGGGGCGGTCGGTGAACACTGAAGCTTTCTTT CASSPMGGRSVNTEAFF
TRBJ1-1 - - TRBV7-9 TGTGCCAGCAGCTTAGGTTGGGGAGCTGAAGCTTTCTTT CASSLGWGAEAFF
TRBJ1-1 - - TRBV5-4 TGTGCCAGCAGCTCCTCCTGGATGAACACTGAAGCTTTCTTT CASSSSWMNTEAFF